Listed here are 27 T cell receptor beta chains from one sample, sequenced in a study of blood T cell repertoires in COVID-19. Measured with immunoSEQ multiplex PCR; TCRdb has only the in-frame clones, and not every one. The sample holds some 150,000 clones, about 80% seen once. The sequenced sample consisted of PBMCs or T cells enriched from blood (not recorded which). These receptor sequences come from a woman between 45 and 60 years old who had recovered from COVID-19.

The gene calls are TRBV19 and TRBJ2-7; 7 bases fit TRBD1. The germline V gene encodes CDR1 LNHDA and CDR2 SQIVND (reference sequence). The CDR3 runs to 14 residues. V dropped 5 bases and J dropped 6; count of bases not matched to a gene: 10. The CDR3, as DNA: TGTGCCAGTAGTGTAACAGGGGCGGAGCGCGAGCAGTACTTC. The encoded protein is CASSVTGAEREQYF.

This clone was counted only a few times. The CDR3 sequence: CASSSNLNEQFF. The CDR3 DNA follows: TGTGCCAGCAGTAGCAACCTCAATGAGCAGTTCTTC. The rearrangement uses TRBV6-5 and TRBJ2-1; unclear D gene. Trimming took 5 bases from V and 6 from J, leaving 8 bases between them. The V gene's germline CDR1 is MNHEY and CDR2 SVGAGI. This CDR3 region has 12 residues.

This clone was recorded a few times. The chain is built from TRBV15 and TRBJ2-3; the match to TRBD1 covers 8 bases. Trimming removed 3 bases from V and 6 bases from J; junction bases left unmatched: 11. Germline-derived CDR1 and CDR2 are LNHNV and YYDKDF (reference sequence). The CDR3 sequence is 16 residues long. The CDR3 DNA follows: TGTGCCACCAGCAGGGGAGCATCTGGGGACAGGGATACGCAGTATTTT. It translates to CATSRGASGDRDTQYF.

The CDR3 nucleotides are TGCGCCAGCAGTGAAGGGGTCGAGCAGTTCTTC. The encoded protein is CASSEGVEQFF. This sequence joins TRBV10-2 and TRBJ2-1, with a tentative D call TRBD1 (5 bases). CDR1 and CDR2 from the germline V gene are WSHSY and SAAADI. The CDR3 loop spans 11 amino acids. V was cut by 3 bases and J by 10 bases, with 7 bases left in between.

The V and J genes are TRBV10-3 and TRBJ1-1; 7 bases fit TRBD1. This CDR3 region has 13 residues. V trimming: 5 bases; J trimming: 6 bases; junction bases outside the gene matches: 6. Germline CDR1 reads ENHRY; CDR2 reads SYGVKD. CDR3 protein: CAISRLQGSEAFF. Here the CDR3 DNA reads TGTGCCATCAGTCGACTACAGGGGTCTGAAGCTTTCTTT.

V is TRBV2 and J is TRBJ1-1; TRBD1 agrees at 8 bases. Unmatched junction bases numbered 6, after V lost 6 bases and J lost 3 bases. The CDR3 extends over 14 amino acids. CDR1 SNHLY and CDR2 FYNNEI come from the germline V gene. CDR3 sequence reads: CASREQQGDTEAFF. The CDR3 DNA reads TGTGCCAGCAGAGAACAACAGGGGGACACTGAAGCTTTCTTT.

This clone was observed many times. Written as DNA, the CDR3 is TGTGCCAGCAGCTTAACAGGGTTCGAGCAGTACGTC. This translates into CASSLTGFEQYV. The chain links TRBV11-2 to TRBJ2-7, with a weak D call TRBD1 (6 bases). The V gene's germline CDR1 is SGHAT and CDR2 FQNNGV. The germline V and J ends were trimmed by 2 bases and 6 bases, with 8 bases remaining between them. The CDR3 is made up of 12 amino acids.

The genes are TRBV15 and TRBJ1-5; 9 bases align to TRBD1. CDR3 length: 15 amino acids. Unmatched junction bases numbered 4, after V lost 6 bases and J lost 1 base. Germline loops: CDR1 LNHNV, CDR2 YYDKDF (reference sequence). CDR3 protein: CATSRDRESNQPQHF. The CDR3 DNA follows: TGTGCCACCAGTCGGGACAGGGAAAGCAATCAGCCCCAGCATTTT.

V usage is TRBV20-1 and J usage is TRBJ2-7; D is undetermined. V lost 6 bases and J lost 0, with 6 bases in between. CDR1 DFQATT and CDR2 SNEGSKA come from the germline V gene (reference sequence). The length of the CDR3 is 11 residues. CDR3 residues: CSARSSYEQYV. The CDR3 DNA follows: TGCAGTGCCCGGAGCTCCTACGAGCAGTACGTC.

The rearrangement joins TRBV28 to TRBJ2-7; 8 nucleotides agree with TRBD2. The length of the CDR3 is 13 residues. V trimming: 6 bases; J trimming: 2 bases; junction bases outside the gene matches: 3. The germline V gene has CDR1 MDHEN and CDR2 SYDVKM. The CDR3: CASSPGGPYEQYF. CDR3 DNA sequence: TGTGCCAGCAGCCCGGGAGGGCCCTACGAGCAGTACTTC.

CDR3 in DNA: TGCGCCAGCAGCTTGTCGTCCGGGGGGACCTACGAGCAGTACTTC. This codes for CASSLSSGGTYEQYF. V and J are TRBV5-1 and TRBJ2-7; 7 bases are a match to TRBD2. Germline V lookup: CDR1 SGHRS, CDR2 YFSETQ. V gave up 1 base and J gave up 2 bases; unmatched junction bases: 6. The CDR3 is 15 residues long.

The chain is built from TRBV28 and TRBJ2-1; D might be TRBD2 (6 bases). Germline assignment: CDR1 MDHEN and CDR2 SYDVKM. V was trimmed by 5 bases and J by 3 bases, leaving 14 bases between them. The CDR3 runs to 15 residues. CDR3 in amino acids: CASSPGLRYYNEQFF. CDR3 nucleotides: TGTGCCAGCAGTCCCGGACTACGTTACTACAATGAGCAGTTCTTC.

The chain carries TRBV11-2 and TRBJ1-4, with D unresolved. V gave up 3 bases and J gave up 8 bases, with 4 bases separating them. The CDR3 consists of 11 residues. Per the germline V gene, CDR1 is SGHAT and CDR2 is FQNNGV. The CDR3 DNA reads TGTGCCAGCAGCTTGGAGGAAAAACTGTTTTTT. Its protein is CASSLEEKLFF. The entire variable domain, with the rest obtained from reference TRBV11-2 and TRBJ1-4, is as follows: EAGVAQSPRYKIIEKRQSVAFWCNPISGHATLYWYQQILGQGPKLLIQFQNNGVVDDSQLPKDRFSAERLKGVDSTLKIQPAKLEDSAVYLCASSLEEKLFFGSGTQLSVL.

The chain recombines TRBV28 with TRBJ1-1; TRBD1 matches at 8 bases. This CDR3 contains 13 residues. V gave up 6 bases and J gave up 3 bases; unmatched junction bases: 3. The germline V gene encodes CDR1 MDHEN and CDR2 SYDVKM. The CDR3 loop reads CASRGQEDTEAFF. Written as DNA, the CDR3 is TGTGCCAGCAGGGGACAGGAGGACACTGAAGCTTTCTTT.

This chain connects TRBV19 to TRBJ1-1; 8 bases fit TRBD1. Per germline, CDR1 LNHDA and CDR2 SQIVND (reference sequence). V shed 5 bases, J shed 6 bases, and the junction held 8 bases outside the gene matches. CDR3 length: 14 amino acids. CDR3 region: CASSDPGQVPEAFF. The CDR3 nucleotides are TGTGCCAGTAGTGATCCGGGACAGGTACCTGAAGCTTTCTTT.

The rearrangement joins TRBV6-2 or TRBV6-3 to TRBJ1-2, with TRBD1 matching over 7 bases. Germline values: CDR1 MNHEY, CDR2 SVGEGT. V shed 4 bases and J 5 bases; nucleotides not matched to a gene: 10. CDR3 size: 15 residues. CDR3 sequence: CASSSSGQALYGYTF. DNA for the CDR3: TGTGCCAGCAGTTCATCAGGACAGGCCTTGTATGGCTACACCTTC.

The rearrangement uses TRBV10-1 and TRBJ2-2; 7 bases are shared with TRBD1. Looked up from germline, CDR1 is WNHNN and CDR2 is SYGVQD (reference sequence). Trimming removed 10 bases from V and 5 bases from J; junction bases left unmatched: 13. This CDR3 is 15 amino acids long. The CDR3 sequence: CATPGQMMGTGELFF. The CDR3 DNA follows: TGCGCCACCCCGGGACAGATGATGGGGACCGGGGAGCTGTTTTTT.

The rearrangement uses TRBV7-2 and TRBJ1-3; 7 nucleotides agree with TRBD1. With V trimmed by 1 base and J by 2 bases, 5 bases remained unmatched. In germline, CDR1 is SGHTA, CDR2 FQGNSA. The CDR3 is made up of 16 amino acids. The CDR3, as DNA: TGTGCCAGCAGCTTAGTAGGGGGACAGACTGGAAACACCATATATTTT. It yields the protein CASSLVGGQTGNTIYF.

The chain links TRBV24-1 to TRBJ1-1, with a possible D match to TRBD1 (5 bases). This CDR3 spans 13 amino acids. Between the trimmed V and J ends, which lost 7 bases and 3 bases, there was a span of 11 bases. Per the germline V gene, CDR1 is KGHDR and CDR2 is SFDVKD. In DNA form, the CDR3 reads TGTGCCACCAGAGCCGGGGGACACACTGAAGCTTTCTTT. The encoded protein is CATRAGGHTEAFF.

This rearrangement joins TRBV7-9 to TRBJ1-4; 8 nucleotides match TRBD1. Germline trimming cut 5 bases from V and 5 bases from J; bases unmatched to any gene: 7. Germline CDR1 is SEHNR and CDR2 is FQNEAQ (reference sequence). This CDR3 has 15 amino acids. The CDR3 region has the DNA TGTGCCAGCAGCAGAACAGGGGGGAGGAATGAAAAACTGTTTTTT. Translated: CASSRTGGRNEKLFF. Using reference TRBV7-9 and TRBJ1-4 for the parts outside the CDR3, the full variable domain is DTGVSQNPRHKITKRGQNVTFRCDPISEHNRLYWYRQTLGQGPEFLTYFQNEAQLEKSRLLSDRFSAERPKGSFSTLEIQRTEQGDSAMYLCASSRTGGRNEKLFFGSGTQLSVL.

The genes are TRBV28 and TRBJ1-6; 9 nucleotides align to TRBD1. Germline CDR1 MDHEN, CDR2 SYDVKM. The J segment lost 8 bases and the V segment lost 5 bases, leaving 10 bases of the junction unmatched. The CDR3 runs 16 residues. The DNA for the CDR3 is TGTGCCAGCAGTGACACAGGACAGGGGTGGGATTCACCCCTCCACTTT. It specifies CASSDTGQGWDSPLHF.

The V and J genes are TRBV18 and TRBJ2-1, with 8 positions matching TRBD2. There are 16 residues in the CDR3. Germline lookup yields CDR1 KGHSH and CDR2 LQKENI. V dropped 6 bases and J dropped 10; count of bases not matched to a gene: 17. The DNA of the CDR3 is TGTGCCAGCTCCCCCAACGGGGGGGGGCCCGGGAGGGAGCAGTTCTTC. It yields the protein CASSPNGGGPGREQFF. Full variable domain (remainder filled in from reference TRBV18 and TRBJ2-1): NAGVMQNPRHLVRRRGQEARLRCSPMKGHSHVYWYRQLPEEGLKFMVYLQKENIIDESGMPKERFSAEFPKEGPSILRIQQVVRGDSAAYFCASSPNGGGPGREQFFGPGTRLTVL.

V usage is TRBV6-4 and J usage is TRBJ2-3; 8 nucleotides line up with TRBD2. The CDR3 is 15 residues long. J was trimmed by 3 bases and V by 2 bases; bases with no gene match: 4. CDR1 and CDR2 (germline): MRHNA, SNTAGT. In DNA form, the CDR3 reads TGTGCCAGCAGTGACCCGGGACTAGGGACAGATACGCAGTATTTT. Amino acids: CASSDPGLGTDTQYF.

The DNA for the CDR3 is TGTGCCCTCTATTCGGGGAACTATGGCTACACCTTC. Amino acids: CALYSGNYGYTF. This chain joins TRBV28 and TRBJ1-2; D gene ambiguous. In germline, CDR1 is MDHEN, CDR2 SYDVKM. The CDR3 covers 12 residues. V lost 11 bases, J lost 2 bases, and 12 bases lay in between.

The chain has TRBV28 and TRBJ1-2; possible D gene TRBD1, 6 bases. Germline lookup yields CDR1 MDHEN and CDR2 SYDVKM. The CDR3 loop spans 17 amino acids. Trimming left V 3 bases short and J 1 base short, with 18 bases between. CDR3 in amino acids: CASSFSTRGGINYGYTF. The DNA for the CDR3 is TGTGCCAGCAGTTTTTCTACAAGGGGGGGTATTAACTATGGCTACACCTTC.

This CDR3 reads CASSQHRDRDYEQYF. The DNA of the CDR3 is TGTGCCAGCAGCCAACACCGGGACAGGGACTACGAGCAGTACTTC. This chain links TRBV4-2 with TRBJ2-7; 9 positions match TRBD1. After removal of 2 bases from V and 3 bases from J, the junction contained 5 bases not matched to a gene. The CDR3 spans 15 residues. CDR1 is LGHNA and CDR2 is YNFKEQ in the germline V gene.

The chain combines TRBV18 with TRBJ1-2; 11 nucleotides agree with TRBD1. This CDR3 comprises 15 residues. The germline V gene encodes CDR1 KGHSH and CDR2 LQKENI. V lost 3 bases to trimming and J lost 4 bases; unmatched junction nucleotides: 4. CDR3 coding DNA: TGTGCCAGCTCACCGTCCGGGACAGGGGGCTATGGCTACACCTTC. This codes for CASSPSGTGGYGYTF. The full variable domain, rest sourced from reference TRBV18 and TRBJ1-2, is NAGVMQNPRHLVRRRGQEARLRCSPMKGHSHVYWYRQLPEEGLKFMVYLQKENIIDESGMPKERFSAEFPKEGPSILRIQQVVRGDSAAYFCASSPSGTGGYGYTFGSGTRLTVV.